These T cell receptor beta chains were read from a single sample in a study of OX40 agonist ivuxolimab in advanced cancers. Sequencing used immunoSEQ multiplex PCR; TCRdb keeps in-frame clones, though not all of them. The sample lists approximately 32,000 clones; approximately 90% were seen once. Sample: CD4+ or CD8+ T cells sorted from blood, taken in a trial of the OX40 agonist ivuxolimab. The receptors were gathered from an adult with an advanced solid tumor such as melanoma, head and neck, liver or kidney cancer. CDR3s include the opening cysteine and the closing phenylalanine or tryptophan. A D gene is named only where the DNA matches it firmly. Clone size is given for some rows only: seen once, a few or many times, or a class if the clone is expanded.

once,TRBD1,TRBV4-1,TRBJ2-3,CASSHLPGQGKTDTQYF,TGCGCCAGCAGCCATCTCCCGGGACAGGGGAAAACAGATACGCAGTATTTT
NA,TRBD2,TRBV30,TRBJ2-7,CAWSELAGIYEQYF,TGTGCCTGGAGCGAACTAGCGGGAATCTACGAGCAGTACTTC
NA,NA,TRBV4-1,TRBJ2-5,CASSQRGGAETQYF,TGCGCCAGCAGCCAAAGAGGGGGGGCAGAGACCCAGTACTTC
once,NA,TRBV5-4,TRBJ2-7,CASSRSLETVNYEQYF,TGTGCCAGCAGCCGGTCCTTAGAGACAGTGAACTACGAGCAGTACTTC
NA,NA,TRBV27,TRBJ2-3,CASSLAGQSTDTQYF,TGTGCCAGCAGTCTCGCGGGACAAAGCACAGATACGCAGTATTTT
NA,NA,TRBV5-6,TRBJ2-3,CASSHLQDYYTDTQYF,TGTGCCAGCAGCCATCTCCAGGACTACTACACAGATACGCAGTATTTT
NA,NA,TRBV6-1,TRBJ1-2,CASSEYGYTF,TGTGCCAGCAGTGAGTATGGCTACACCTTC
NA,NA,TRBV4-1,TRBJ2-7,CASSPPGPPYEQYF,TGCGCCAGCAGCCCCCCCGGTCCTCCCTACGAGCAGTACTTC
NA,NA,TRBV27,TRBJ1-5,CASSLGGGNQPQHF,TGTGCCAGCAGTTTAGGGGGAGGCAATCAGCCCCAGCATTTT
NA,NA,TRBV10-1,TRBJ2-1,CASSETGSREQFF,TGCGCCAGCAGTGAGACAGGGTCTCGCGAGCAGTTCTTC
NA,NA,TRBV7-2,TRBJ2-4,CASSNRDALAKNIQYF,TGTGCCAGCAGCAATCGGGACGCCTTAGCCAAAAACATTCAGTACTTC
few,NA,TRBV11-2,TRBJ1-2,CASSDTGTWGGYTF,TGTGCCAGCAGCGATACCGGGACATGGGGAGGCTACACCTTC
NA,NA,TRBV10-1,TRBJ1-1,CASSDGGGTEAFF,TGCGCCAGCAGTGATGGCGGGGGCACTGAAGCTTTCTTT
NA,TRBD2,TRBV6-4,TRBJ2-1,CASSEMGGGNEQFF,TGTGCCAGCAGTGAGATGGGGGGGGGAAATGAGCAGTTCTTC
few,NA,TRBV4-1,TRBJ1-5,CASSQAGSGNQPQHF,TGCGCCAGCAGCCAAGCCGGGTCGGGCAATCAGCCCCAGCATTTT
NA,TRBD1,TRBV4-2,TRBJ2-7,CASSQEGQGANYEQYF,TGTGCCAGCAGCCAAGAAGGGCAGGGGGCAAACTACGAGCAGTACTTC
NA,NA,TRBV7-9,TRBJ2-1,CASSSGLDNEQFF,TGTGCCAGCAGCTCGGGACTTGACAATGAGCAGTTCTTC
NA,NA,TRBV7-7,TRBJ2-7,CASPWGRLVGYEQYF,TGTGCTAGCCCGTGGGGGAGACTAGTTGGGTACGAGCAGTACTTC